This TCR beta chain was retrieved from a study of cytomegalovirus exposure and HLA in healthy donors. Findings of the study overall: A few of the chains that were CMV-associated were confirmed in vitro to be specific for CMV antigens. TCR beta V segments were, for the most part, productive about 87% or about 30% of the time in an earlier analysis. Whilst most TCR sequences proved rare, a subset of public TCRs occurred across many donors.

In the PCR, 60 Vbeta and 13 Jbeta primers were used. Sequencing was performed with immunoSEQ multiplex PCR; in TCRdb, only in-frame clones are kept and a portion is missing. The sample includes 150,000 to 200,000 clones, around three quarters seen only once; the top ten take approximately 1%. About this clone: Its matching antigen is unknown.

Trimming removed 1 base from V and 2 bases from J; junction bases left unmatched: 6. In germline, CDR1 is PRHDT, CDR2 FYEKMQ (reference sequence). The CDR3 consists of 17 residues. The receptor was isolated from a woman aged 40 to 50 in good health and CMV-seronegative. The genes are TRBV13 and TRBJ2-1, with 9 bases aligning to TRBD2. The sample taken for sequencing was PBMCs. CDR3 in DNA: TGTGCCAGCAGCTTAGAAGCGCTAGCGGGACCCTACAATGAGCAGTTCTTC. Amino acid sequence: CASSLEALAGPYNEQFF. Full variable domain (rest looked up from reference TRBV13 and TRBJ2-1): AAGVIQSPRHLIKEKRETATLKCYPIPRHDTVYWYQQGPGQDPQFLISFYEKMQSDKGSIPDRFSAQQFSDYHSELNMSSLELGDSALYFCASSLEALAGPYNEQFFGPGTRLTVL.